This T cell receptor beta chain was identified during a study of T cell responses to AZD1222 COVID-19 vaccine. V lost 5 bases and J lost 3; bases outside the gene matches: 3. CDR3 length equals 14 residues. Per germline, CDR1 SGHRS and CDR2 YFSETQ. Assay: immunoSEQ multiplex PCR; the TCRdb copy retains only in-frame clones and omits some. The sample shows 200,000 to 250,000 clones, about 93% of them seen only once. The genes are TRBV5-1 and TRBJ2-1; TRBD1 matches 9 bases. Sequencing was performed on peripheral blood, taken on day 0 of MenACWY control vaccination. The TCR originated in an adult in good health. The chain's CDR3 is CASRTGGNYNEQFF. CDR3 coding DNA: TGCGCCAGCAGGACAGGGGGTAACTACAATGAGCAGTTCTTC.